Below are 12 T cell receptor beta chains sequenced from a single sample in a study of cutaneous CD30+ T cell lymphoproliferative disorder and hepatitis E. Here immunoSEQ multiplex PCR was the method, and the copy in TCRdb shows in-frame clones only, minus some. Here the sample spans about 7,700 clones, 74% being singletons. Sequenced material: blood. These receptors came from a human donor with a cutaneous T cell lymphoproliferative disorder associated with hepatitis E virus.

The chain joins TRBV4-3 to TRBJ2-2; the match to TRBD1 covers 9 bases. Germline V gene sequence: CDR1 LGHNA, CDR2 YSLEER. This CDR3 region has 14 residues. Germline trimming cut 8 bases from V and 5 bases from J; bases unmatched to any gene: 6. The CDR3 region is CASRDRESTGELFF. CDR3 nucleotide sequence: TGCGCCAGCCGGGACAGGGAGTCAACCGGGGAGCTGTTTTTT.

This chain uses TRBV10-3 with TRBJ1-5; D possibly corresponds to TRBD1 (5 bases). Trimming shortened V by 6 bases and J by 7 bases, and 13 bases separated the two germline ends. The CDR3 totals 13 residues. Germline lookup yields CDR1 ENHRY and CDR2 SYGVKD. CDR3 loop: CAIRQGELQPQHF. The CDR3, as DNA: TGTGCCATCAGGCAGGGAGAGCTCCAGCCCCAGCATTTT.

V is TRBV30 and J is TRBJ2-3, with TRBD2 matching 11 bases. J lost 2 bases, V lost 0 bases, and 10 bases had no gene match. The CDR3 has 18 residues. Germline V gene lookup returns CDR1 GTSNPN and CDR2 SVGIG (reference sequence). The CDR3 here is CAWSVPRIAGGVTDTQYF. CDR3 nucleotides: TGTGCCTGGAGTGTACCCCGCATAGCGGGAGGGGTCACAGATACGCAGTATTTT.

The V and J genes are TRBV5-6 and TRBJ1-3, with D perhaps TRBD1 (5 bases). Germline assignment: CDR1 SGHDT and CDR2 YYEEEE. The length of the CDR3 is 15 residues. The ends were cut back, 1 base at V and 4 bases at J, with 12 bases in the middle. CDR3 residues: CASSLKAWGGNTIYF. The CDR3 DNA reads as TGTGCCAGCAGCTTGAAGGCCTGGGGCGGAAACACCATATATTTT.

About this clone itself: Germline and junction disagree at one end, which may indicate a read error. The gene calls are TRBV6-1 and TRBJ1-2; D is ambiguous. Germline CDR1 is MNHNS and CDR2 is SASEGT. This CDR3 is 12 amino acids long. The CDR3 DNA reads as TGTGCCAGCAGGGAAGACACATATGGCTACACCTTC. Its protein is CASREDTYGYTF.

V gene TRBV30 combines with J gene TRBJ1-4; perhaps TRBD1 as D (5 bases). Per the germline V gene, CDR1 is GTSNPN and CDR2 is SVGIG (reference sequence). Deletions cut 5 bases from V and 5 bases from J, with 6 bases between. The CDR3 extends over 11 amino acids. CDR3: CAWAGNEKLFF. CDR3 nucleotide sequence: TGTGCCTGGGCAGGGAATGAAAAACTGTTTTTT.

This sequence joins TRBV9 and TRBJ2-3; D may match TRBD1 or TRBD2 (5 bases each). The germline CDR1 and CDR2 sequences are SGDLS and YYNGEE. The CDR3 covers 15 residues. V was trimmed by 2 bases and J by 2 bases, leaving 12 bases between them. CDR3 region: CASSVEGPFTDTQYF. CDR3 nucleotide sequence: TGTGCCAGCAGCGTCGAGGGGCCCTTCACAGATACGCAGTATTTT.

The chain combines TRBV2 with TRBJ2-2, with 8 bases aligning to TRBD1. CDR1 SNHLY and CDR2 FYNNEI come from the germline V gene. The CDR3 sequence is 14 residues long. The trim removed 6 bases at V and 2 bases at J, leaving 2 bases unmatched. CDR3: CASSGQGNTGELFF. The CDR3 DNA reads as TGTGCCAGCAGCGGACAGGGAAACACCGGGGAGCTGTTTTTT.

DNA of the CDR3: TGTGCCAGCACCACACCCCTAGCGATGGAAGAGACCCAGTACTTC. Translated, it gives CASTTPLAMEETQYF. This chain uses TRBV7-2 with TRBJ2-5; perhaps TRBD2 as D (6 bases). CDR1 and CDR2 from the germline V gene are SGHTA and FQGNSA. Trimming shortened V by 7 bases and J by 3 bases, and 18 bases separated the two germline ends. The length of the CDR3 is 15 residues.

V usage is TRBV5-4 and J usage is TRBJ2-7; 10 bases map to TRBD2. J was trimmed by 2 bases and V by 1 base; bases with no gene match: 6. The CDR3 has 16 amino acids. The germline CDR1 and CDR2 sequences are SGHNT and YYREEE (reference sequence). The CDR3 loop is CASSLPASGGPYEQYF. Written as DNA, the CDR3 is TGTGCCAGCAGCTTGCCGGCTAGCGGGGGTCCCTACGAGCAGTACTTC.

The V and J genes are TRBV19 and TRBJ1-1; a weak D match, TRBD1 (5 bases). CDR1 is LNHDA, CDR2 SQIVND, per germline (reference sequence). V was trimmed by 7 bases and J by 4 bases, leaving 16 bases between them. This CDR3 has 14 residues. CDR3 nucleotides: TGTGCCAGTATCATGGGGGGGGGAGCCACTGAAGCTTTCTTT. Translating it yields CASIMGGGATEAFF. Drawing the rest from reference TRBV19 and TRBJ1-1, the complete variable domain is DGGITQSPKYLFRKEGQNVTLSCEQNLNHDAMYWYRQDPGQGLRLIYYSQIVNDFQKGDIAEGYSVSREKKESFPLTVTSAQKNPTAFYLCASIMGGGATEAFFGQGTRLTVV.

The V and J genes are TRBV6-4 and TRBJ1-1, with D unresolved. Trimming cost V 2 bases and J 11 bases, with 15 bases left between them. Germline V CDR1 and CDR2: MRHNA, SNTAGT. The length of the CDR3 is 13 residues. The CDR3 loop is CASSDNGVTGAFF. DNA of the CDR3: TGTGCCAGCAGTGACAACGGGGTCACGGGGGCTTTCTTT.